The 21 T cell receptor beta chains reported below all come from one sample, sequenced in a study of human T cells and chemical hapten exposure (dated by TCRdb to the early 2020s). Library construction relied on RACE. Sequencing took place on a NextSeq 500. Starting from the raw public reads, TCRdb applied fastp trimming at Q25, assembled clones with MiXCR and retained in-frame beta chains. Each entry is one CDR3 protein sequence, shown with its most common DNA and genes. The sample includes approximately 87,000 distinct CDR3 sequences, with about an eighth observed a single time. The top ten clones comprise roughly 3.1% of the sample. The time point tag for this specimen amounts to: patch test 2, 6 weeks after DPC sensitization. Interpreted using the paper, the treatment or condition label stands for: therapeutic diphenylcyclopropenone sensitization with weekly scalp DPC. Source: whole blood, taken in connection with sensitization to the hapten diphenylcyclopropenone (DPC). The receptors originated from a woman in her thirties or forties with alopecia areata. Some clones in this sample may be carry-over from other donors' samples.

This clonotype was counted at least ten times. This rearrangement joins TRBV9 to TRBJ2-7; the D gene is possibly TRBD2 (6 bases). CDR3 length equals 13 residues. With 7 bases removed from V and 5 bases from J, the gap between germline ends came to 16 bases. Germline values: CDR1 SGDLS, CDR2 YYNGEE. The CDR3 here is CASSGTPGDEQYF. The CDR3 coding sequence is TGTGCCAGCTCGGGGACCCCGGGGGACGAGCAGTACTTC.

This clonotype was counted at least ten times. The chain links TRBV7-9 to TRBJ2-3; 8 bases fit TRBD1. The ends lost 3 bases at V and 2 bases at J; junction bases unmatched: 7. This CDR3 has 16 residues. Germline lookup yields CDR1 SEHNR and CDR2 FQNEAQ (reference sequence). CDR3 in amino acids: CASSFNRQGPTDTQYF. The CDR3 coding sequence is TGTGCCAGCAGCTTCAATAGACAGGGGCCCACAGATACGCAGTATTTT.

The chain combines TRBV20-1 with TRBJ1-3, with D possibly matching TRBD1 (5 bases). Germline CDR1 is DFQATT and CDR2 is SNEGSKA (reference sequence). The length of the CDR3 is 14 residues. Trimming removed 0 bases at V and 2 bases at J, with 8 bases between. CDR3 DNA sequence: TGCAGTGCTAGAGAAGGAGGGGCTGGAAACACCATATATTTT. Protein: CSAREGGAGNTIYF.

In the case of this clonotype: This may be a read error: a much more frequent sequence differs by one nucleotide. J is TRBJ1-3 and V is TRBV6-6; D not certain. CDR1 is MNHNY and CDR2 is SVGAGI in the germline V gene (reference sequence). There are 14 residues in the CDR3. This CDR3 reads CASSYDISGNPIYF. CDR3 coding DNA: TGTGCCAGCAGTTACGACATCTCTGGAAACCCCATATATTTT.

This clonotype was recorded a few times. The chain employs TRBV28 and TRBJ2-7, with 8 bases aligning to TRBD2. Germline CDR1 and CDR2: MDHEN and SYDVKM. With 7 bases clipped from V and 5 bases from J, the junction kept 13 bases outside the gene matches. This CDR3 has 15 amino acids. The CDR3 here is CASTRGGAGGNEQYF. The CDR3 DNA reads TGTGCCAGCACCAGAGGGGGGGCGGGAGGCAACGAGCAGTACTTC.

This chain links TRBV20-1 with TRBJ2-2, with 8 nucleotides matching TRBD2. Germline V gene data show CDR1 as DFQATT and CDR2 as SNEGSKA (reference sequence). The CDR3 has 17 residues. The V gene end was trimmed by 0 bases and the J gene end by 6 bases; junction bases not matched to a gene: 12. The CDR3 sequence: CSARDPGLGVEAGELFF. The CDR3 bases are TGCAGTGCTAGAGATCCGGGACTAGGGGTGGAGGCCGGGGAGCTGTTTTTT.

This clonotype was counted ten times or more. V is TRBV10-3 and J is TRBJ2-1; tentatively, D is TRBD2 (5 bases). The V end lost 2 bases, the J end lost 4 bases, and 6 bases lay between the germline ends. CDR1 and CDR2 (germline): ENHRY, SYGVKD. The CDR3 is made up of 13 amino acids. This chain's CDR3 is CAISEEGYNEQFF. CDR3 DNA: TGTGCCATCAGTGAGGAGGGTTACAATGAGCAGTTCTTC.

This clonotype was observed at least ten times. In nucleotides, the CDR3 is TGCGCCAGCAGCTTGGGATTTAGCGGGAGGGCAGATACGCAGTATTTT. As protein: CASSLGFSGRADTQYF. J is TRBJ2-3 and V is TRBV5-1; 11 bases are a match to TRBD2. Germline CDR1 and CDR2: SGHRS and YFSETQ. CDR3 length equals 16 residues. V lost 0 bases and J lost 4; bases outside the gene matches: 4.

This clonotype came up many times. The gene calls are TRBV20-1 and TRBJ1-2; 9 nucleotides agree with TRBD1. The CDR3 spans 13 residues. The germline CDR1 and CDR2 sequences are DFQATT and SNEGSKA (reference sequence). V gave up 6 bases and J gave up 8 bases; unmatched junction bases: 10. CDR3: CSANPGQGRGYTF. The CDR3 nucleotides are TGCAGTGCCAACCCTGGACAGGGGCGCGGCTACACCTTC.

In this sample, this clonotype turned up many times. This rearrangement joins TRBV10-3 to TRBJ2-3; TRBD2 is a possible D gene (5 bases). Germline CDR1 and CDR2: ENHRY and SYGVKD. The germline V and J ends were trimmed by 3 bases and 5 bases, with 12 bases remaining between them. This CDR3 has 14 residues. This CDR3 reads CAISDGVLEDTQYF. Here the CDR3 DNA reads TGTGCCATCAGTGACGGGGTCCTAGAAGATACGCAGTATTTT.

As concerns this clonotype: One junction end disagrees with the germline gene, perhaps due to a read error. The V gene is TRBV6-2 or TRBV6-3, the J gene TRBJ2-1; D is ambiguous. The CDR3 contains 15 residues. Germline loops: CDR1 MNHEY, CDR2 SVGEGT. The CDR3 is CVSSYLGSSYNEQFF. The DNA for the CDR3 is TGTGTCAGCAGTTACCTCGGTAGCTCCTACAATGAGCAGTTCTTC.

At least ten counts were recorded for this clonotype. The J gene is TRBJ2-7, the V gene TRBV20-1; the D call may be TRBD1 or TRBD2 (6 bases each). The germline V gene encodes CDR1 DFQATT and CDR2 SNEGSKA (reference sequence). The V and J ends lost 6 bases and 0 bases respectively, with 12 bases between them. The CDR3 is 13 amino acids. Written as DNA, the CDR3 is TGCAGTGCCCGGAGGGGGAGCTCCTACGAGCAGTACTTC. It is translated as CSARRGSSYEQYF.

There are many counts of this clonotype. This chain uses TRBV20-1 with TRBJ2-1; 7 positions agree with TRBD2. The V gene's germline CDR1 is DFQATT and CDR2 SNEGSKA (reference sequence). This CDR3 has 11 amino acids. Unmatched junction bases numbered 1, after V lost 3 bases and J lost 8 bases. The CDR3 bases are TGCAGTGCTAGGGGACTATATGAGCAGTTCTTC. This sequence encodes CSARGLYEQFF.

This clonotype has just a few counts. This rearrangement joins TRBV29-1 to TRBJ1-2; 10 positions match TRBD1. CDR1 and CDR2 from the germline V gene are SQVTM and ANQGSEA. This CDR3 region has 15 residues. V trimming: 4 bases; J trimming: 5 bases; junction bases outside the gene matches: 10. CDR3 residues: CSVATGTGEGYGYTF. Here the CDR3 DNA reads TGCAGCGTTGCTACCGGGACAGGGGAAGGGTATGGCTACACCTTC.

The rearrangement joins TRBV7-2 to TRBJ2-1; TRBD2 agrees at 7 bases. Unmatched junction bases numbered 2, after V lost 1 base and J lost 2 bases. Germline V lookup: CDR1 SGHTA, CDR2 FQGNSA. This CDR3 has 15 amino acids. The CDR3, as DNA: TGTGCCAGCAGCTTAGTGGGGGGGACCTACAATGAGCAGTTCTTC. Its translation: CASSLVGGTYNEQFF.

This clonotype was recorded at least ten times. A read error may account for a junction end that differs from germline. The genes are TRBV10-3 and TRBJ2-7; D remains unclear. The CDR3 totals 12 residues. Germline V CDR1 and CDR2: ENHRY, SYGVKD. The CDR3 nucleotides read TGTGCCATCACGGACCCCGGATGGCATTATATTTTC. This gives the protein CAITDPGWHYIF.

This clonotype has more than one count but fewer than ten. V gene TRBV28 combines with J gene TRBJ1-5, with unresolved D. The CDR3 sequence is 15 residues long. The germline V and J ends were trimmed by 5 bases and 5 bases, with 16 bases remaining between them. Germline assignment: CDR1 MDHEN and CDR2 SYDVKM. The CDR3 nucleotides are TGTGCCAGCAGTCCGCAGCTCGGTATGGATCAGCCCCAGCATTTT. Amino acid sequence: CASSPQLGMDQPQHF.

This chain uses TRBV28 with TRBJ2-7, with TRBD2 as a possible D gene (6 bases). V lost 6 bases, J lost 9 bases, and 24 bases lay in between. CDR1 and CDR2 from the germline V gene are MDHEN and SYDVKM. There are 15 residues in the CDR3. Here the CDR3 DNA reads TGTGCCAGCAGCCTCGACGTGGTGAATCGGCGGGGGCAGTACTTC. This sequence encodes CASSLDVVNRRGQYF.

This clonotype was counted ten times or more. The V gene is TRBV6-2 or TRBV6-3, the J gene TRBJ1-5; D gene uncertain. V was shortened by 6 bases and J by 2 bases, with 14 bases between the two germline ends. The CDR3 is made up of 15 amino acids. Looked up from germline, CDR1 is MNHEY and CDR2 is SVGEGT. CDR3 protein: CASRNWDGGNQPQHF. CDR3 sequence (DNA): TGTGCCAGCAGGAACTGGGATGGCGGCAATCAGCCCCAGCATTTT.

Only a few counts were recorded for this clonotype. CDR3 region: CASSHGRNLHQPQHF. The CDR3 DNA reads as TGCGCCAGCAGCCACGGACGGAATCTTCATCAGCCCCAGCATTTT. The chain has TRBV4-3 and TRBJ1-5; D ambiguous. The V and J ends lost 3 bases and 5 bases respectively, with 14 bases between them. CDR3 length: 15 amino acids. Germline CDR1 is LGHNA and CDR2 is YSLEER.

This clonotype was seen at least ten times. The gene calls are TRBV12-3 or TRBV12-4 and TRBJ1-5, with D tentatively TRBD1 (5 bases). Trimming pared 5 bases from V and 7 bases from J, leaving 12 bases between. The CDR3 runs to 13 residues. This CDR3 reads CASSNGAKQPQHF. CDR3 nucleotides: TGTGCCAGCAGTAATGGGGCAAAACAGCCCCAGCATTTT.